These T cell receptor beta chains were read from a single sample in a study of cytomegalovirus exposure and HLA in healthy donors. The protocol was immunoSEQ multiplex PCR, while the TCRdb copy is restricted to in-frame clones and leaves out a portion. The table has approximately 150,000 clones, roughly 74% seen once. Sequencing was performed on PBMCs. The receptors derive from a woman aged 18-30 years in good health and CMV-seropositive. CDR3s include the opening cysteine and the closing phenylalanine or tryptophan. D genes are given only for firm matches. Size is omitted from some rows. Given values are once, few, many or a class for expanded clones.

j_call clone_size v_call d_call cdr3_length cdr3_nt cdr3_aa
TRBJ2-7 . TRBV5-1 . 14 TGCGCCAGCAGCTTGGCCGCAGGGACCTACGAGCAGTACTTC CASSLAAGTYEQYF
TRBJ1-1 . TRBV5-1 TRBD1 14 TGCGCCAGCAGCCTGGATCGGGACAGGACCCAAGCTTTCTTT CASSLDRDRTQAFF
TRBJ2-1 . TRBV7-9 TRBD2 19 TGTGCCAGCAGATCCCCGGGACTAGCGGGGGGGCGGTCCTACAATGAGCAGTTCTTC CASRSPGLAGGRSYNEQFF
TRBJ2-5 . TRBV9 TRBD2 17 TGTGCCAGCAGCGTAGGGACTAGCGGGGGGCACCAAGAGACCCAGTACTTC CASSVGTSGGHQETQYF
TRBJ1-1 . TRBV5-8 . 17 TGTGCCAGCAGCCGAAGAGATGGCTGGGGGCTGAACACTGAAGCTTTCTTT CASSRRDGWGLNTEAFF
TRBJ1-2 once TRBV30 TRBD1 13 TGTGCCTGGAGTGTATTGGGGACAGGTGGCTACACCTTC CAWSVLGTGGYTF
TRBJ1-5 . TRBV6-5 . 16 TGTGCCAGCAGTTTGATCTGGCAGGGAGGGCGGCAGCCCCAGCATTTT CASSLIWQGGRQPQHF
TRBJ2-2 once TRBV6-4 TRBD2 16 TGTGCCAGCAGTGACTCCCGGGACCTAGCGGCCGGGGAGCTGTTTTTT CASSDSRDLAAGELFF
TRBJ1-5 few TRBV27 . 15 TGTGCCAGCAGTCCCCGGGATCTTAGCAATCAGCCCCAGCATTTT CASSPRDLSNQPQHF
TRBJ1-1 . TRBV5-4 . 14 TGTGCCAGCAGCCTGATGGGCAGGGGAACTGAAGCTTTCTTT CASSLMGRGTEAFF
TRBJ1-5 . TRBV28 . 14 TGTGCCAGCAGCCGACAGATAAGCAATCAGCCCCAGCATTTT CASSRQISNQPQHF
TRBJ1-5 once TRBV4-1 . 16 TGCGCCAGCAGCCAAGTTGTTGCAGGGCTGGGAAAGCCCCAGCATTTT CASSQVVAGLGKPQHF
TRBJ2-7 . TRBV7-2 TRBD1 14 TGTGCCAGCAGCCCTAGACAGGGCCCCTACGAGCAGTACTTC CASSPRQGPYEQYF
TRBJ1-1 . TRBV19 . 15 TGTGCCAGTAGTATACCGGGACTGACGAACACTGAAGCTTTCTTT CASSIPGLTNTEAFF
TRBJ2-5 once TRBV5-4 . 12 TGTGCCAGCAGCGTGCTAGAGGAGACCCAGTACTTC CASSVLEETQYF
TRBJ1-6 . TRBV27 TRBD1 14 TGTGCCAGCGGGACAGGCGGGGCAAATTCACCCCTCCACTTT CASGTGGANSPLHF
TRBJ1-2 . TRBV5-1 TRBD1 16 TGCGCCAGCAGCTTGGATGGGACAGGATCTTTTTACGGCTACACCTTC CASSLDGTGSFYGYTF
TRBJ2-7 . TRBV7-8 TRBD1 14 TGTGCCAGCAGCCCCCTAAAGGGGGCGTACGAGCAGTACTTC CASSPLKGAYEQYF
TRBJ2-7 . TRBV7-9 . 12 TGTGCCAGCAGCCTGACAGACTACGAGCAGTACTTC CASSLTDYEQYF
TRBJ1-3 . TRBV5-1 . 15 TGCGCCAGCAGCTTGGACACTAGCTCTGGAAACACCATATATTTT CASSLDTSSGNTIYF
TRBJ1-2 . TRBV18 . 13 TGTGCCAGCTCACGCCGGGATATATATGGCTACACCTTC CASSRRDIYGYTF
TRBJ1-2 . TRBV27 TRBD1 14 TGTGCCAGCAGGACAGGGACAGATCGCTATGGCTACACCTTC CASRTGTDRYGYTF
TRBJ2-1 once TRBV5-1 . 13 TGCGCCAGCGGAAGGGGCGAATACAATGAGCAGTTCTTC CASGRGEYNEQFF
TRBJ2-5 . TRBV5-1 . 14 TGCGCCAGCAGCCCTCAACAGTACCAAGAGACCCAGTACTTC CASSPQQYQETQYF
TRBJ2-1 . TRBV5-1 TRBD2 15 TGCGCCAGCAGCTCTAGCGGGTGGTCGGGAAATGAGCAGTTCTTC CASSSSGWSGNEQFF
TRBJ1-1 . TRBV6-1 . 14 TGTGCCAGCAGTGAAAACGGACAGAACACTGAAGCTTTCTTT CASSENGQNTEAFF